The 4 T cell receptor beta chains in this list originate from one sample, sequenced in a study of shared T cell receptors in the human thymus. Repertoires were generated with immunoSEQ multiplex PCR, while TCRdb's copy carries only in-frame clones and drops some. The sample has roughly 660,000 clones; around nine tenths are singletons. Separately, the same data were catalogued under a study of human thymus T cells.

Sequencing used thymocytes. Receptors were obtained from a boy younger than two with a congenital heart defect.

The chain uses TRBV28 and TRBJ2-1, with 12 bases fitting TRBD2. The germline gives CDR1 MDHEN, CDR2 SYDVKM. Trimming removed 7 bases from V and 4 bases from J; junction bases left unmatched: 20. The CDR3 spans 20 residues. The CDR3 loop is CASIGGGWTSGKTAYNEQFF. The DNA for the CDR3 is TGTGCCAGCATTGGGGGGGGTTGGACTAGCGGGAAAACGGCGTACAATGAGCAGTTCTTC.

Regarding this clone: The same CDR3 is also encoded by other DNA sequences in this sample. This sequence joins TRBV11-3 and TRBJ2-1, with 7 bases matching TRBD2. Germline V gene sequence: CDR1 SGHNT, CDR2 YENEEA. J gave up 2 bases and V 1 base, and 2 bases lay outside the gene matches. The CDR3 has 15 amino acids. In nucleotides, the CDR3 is TGTGCCAGCAGCTTAGCGGGGGGACCCTACAATGAGCAGTTCTTC. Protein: CASSLAGGPYNEQFF.

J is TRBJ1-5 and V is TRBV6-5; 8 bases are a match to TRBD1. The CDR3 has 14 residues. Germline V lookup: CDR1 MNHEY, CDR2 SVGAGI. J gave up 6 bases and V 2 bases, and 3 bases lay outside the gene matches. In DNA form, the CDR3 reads TGTGCCAGCAGTTACGGACAGGGTACTCAGCCCCAGCATTTT. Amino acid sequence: CASSYGQGTQPQHF.

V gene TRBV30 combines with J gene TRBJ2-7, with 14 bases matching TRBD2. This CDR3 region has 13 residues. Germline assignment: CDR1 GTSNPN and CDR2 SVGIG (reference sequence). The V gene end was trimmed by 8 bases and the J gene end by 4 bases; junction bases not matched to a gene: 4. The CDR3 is CARRTSGRYEQYF. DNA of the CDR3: TGTGCCAGAAGGACTAGCGGGAGGTACGAGCAGTACTTC.